The rows below give T cell receptor beta chains drawn from one sample of a study of blood T cell repertoires in COVID-19. TCRdb's copy holds only in-frame clones and misses some; the assay was immunoSEQ multiplex PCR. Altogether about 480,000 clones are present, approximately 90% being singletons, with the ten largest covering about 2%. The sample consisted of PBMCs or T cells enriched from blood (not recorded which). Receptor source: a middle-aged woman who had recovered from COVID-19. The CDR3 runs from the conserved cysteine through the conserved F or W. D genes are given only for firm matches. Size is omitted from some rows. Given values are once, few, many or a class for expanded clones.

TRBJ2-1,TRBV6-4,-,TRBD1,CASRARQGSLNEQFF,TGTGCCAGCAGGGCGCGACAGGGGTCCCTCAATGAGCAGTTCTTC
TRBJ2-7,TRBV3-1/TRBV3-2,-,-,CASSQDLGSFSYEQYF,TGTGCCAGCAGCCAAGATCTAGGCAGTTTCTCCTACGAGCAGTACTTC
TRBJ2-2,TRBV9,-,-,CASSVDGGLGPETGELFF,TGTGCCAGCAGCGTAGATGGAGGATTGGGTCCCGAGACCGGGGAGCTGTTTTTT
TRBJ2-2,TRBV6-2/TRBV6-3,-,TRBD2,CASSRAGVTGELFF,TGTGCCAGCAGCCGAGCGGGAGTTACCGGGGAGCTGTTTTTT
TRBJ2-5,TRBV18,-,TRBD1,CASSPQGQGFETQYF,TGTGCCAGCTCACCCCAGGGACAGGGGTTTGAGACCCAGTACTTC
TRBJ1-1,TRBV30,-,-,CAWSGGASTMNTEAFF,TGTGCCTGGAGTGGCGGGGCTTCGACCATGAACACTGAAGCTTTCTTT
TRBJ2-2,TRBV6-5,-,-,CASTWGHGTGELFF,TGTGCCAGCACTTGGGGACATGGGACCGGGGAGCTGTTTTTT
TRBJ2-3,TRBV6-5,-,-,CASSYSMSGLTDTQYF,TGTGCCAGCAGTTACTCGATGAGCGGGCTCACAGATACGCAGTATTTT
TRBJ1-3,TRBV19,once,-,CASSISGIPNTIYF,TGTGCCAGTAGTATATCCGGGATACCAAACACCATATATTTT
TRBJ2-3,TRBV7-9,-,-,CASSLAGVDTDTQYF,TGTGCCAGCAGCTTAGCAGGGGTCGACACAGATACGCAGTATTTT
TRBJ2-1,TRBV9,-,-,CASSVMSLGDEQFF,TGTGCCAGCAGCGTAATGAGTCTAGGCGATGAGCAGTTCTTC
TRBJ2-2,TRBV5-1,-,-,CASSLFSLTNTGELFF,TGCGCCAGCAGCTTGTTCTCTCTTACGAACACCGGGGAGCTGTTTTTT
TRBJ2-4,TRBV5-4,-,TRBD2,CASSLASGRTRNIQYF,TGTGCCAGCAGCCTCGCTAGCGGGAGGACTCGAAACATTCAGTACTTC
TRBJ2-3,TRBV14,few,TRBD2,CASSQDRAGGPTDTQYF,TGTGCCAGCAGCCAAGATCGAGCGGGAGGACCCACAGATACGCAGTATTTT
TRBJ1-6,TRBV5-4,-,-,CASSPVNSPLHF,TGTGCCAGCAGCCCCGTAAATTCACCCCTCCACTTT
TRBJ1-3,TRBV5-6,-,TRBD1,CASSETGTGPSGNTIYF,TGTGCCAGCAGCGAAACCGGGACAGGGCCCTCTGGAAACACCATATATTTT
TRBJ1-1,TRBV6-5,-,-,CASNLDRLNTEAFF,TGTGCCAGCAACCTGGACAGACTGAACACTGAAGCTTTCTTT
TRBJ1-1,TRBV2,-,-,CASSRTSGEGEAFF,TGTGCCAGCAGTCGGACGTCTGGGGAGGGTGAAGCTTTCTTT
TRBJ1-1,TRBV27,-,-,CASSFDQRTEAFF,TGTGCCAGCAGTTTCGACCAGAGGACTGAAGCTTTCTTT
TRBJ2-3,TRBV3-1/TRBV3-2,-,TRBD2,CASSPLAGGPRDTQYF,TGTGCCAGCAGCCCCCTAGCGGGAGGGCCCAGGGATACGCAGTATTTT
TRBJ2-2,TRBV21-1,-,-,CASSKERTGGAGELFF,TGTGCCAGCAGCAAAGAAAGGACAGGGGGAGCCGGGGAGCTGTTTTTT
TRBJ2-1,TRBV24-1,-,TRBD1,CAIQGPGDNEQFF,TGTGCCATACAGGGGCCCGGGGACAATGAGCAGTTCTTC
TRBJ1-4,TRBV4-3,-,-,CASSQEGGNEKLFF,TGCGCCAGCAGCCAAGAGGGAGGTAATGAAAAACTGTTTTTT
TRBJ2-3,TRBV6-2/TRBV6-3,-,TRBD2,CASSYLVASGSTDTQYF,TGTGCCAGCAGTTACTTAGTGGCTAGCGGGAGCACAGATACGCAGTATTTT
TRBJ1-2,TRBV6-5,-,TRBD1,CASSYSTGSVLGYTF,TGTGCCAGCAGTTACTCGACAGGGTCGGTGTTGGGCTACACCTTC
TRBJ1-2,TRBV7-2,-,TRBD1,CASSSEGQASYGYTF,TGTGCCAGCAGCTCAGAGGGACAGGCGAGCTATGGCTACACCTTC
TRBJ1-2,TRBV3-1/TRBV3-2,-,-,CASSQEAGYTF,TGTGCCAGCAGCCAAGAAGCCGGCTACACCTTC
TRBJ1-2,TRBV19,-,-,CASSMPYRKAVEGYTF,TGTGCCAGTAGTATGCCGTACAGGAAGGCAGTGGAGGGCTACACCTTC
TRBJ1-4,TRBV30,-,TRBD1,CAWSRNRGINEKLFF,TGTGCCTGGAGTAGAAACAGGGGTATTAATGAAAAACTGTTTTTT